These 7 T cell receptor beta chains came from one sample sequenced in a study of identical twins. MiXCR, run by TCRdb on the 5' RACE reads, gives a single entry per CDR3 protein. The sample has around 280,000 distinct CDR3 sequences; roughly 8.6% are singletons. In addition, the sample was reused for a study of yellow fever vaccine responses in identical twins.

What was sequenced was memory (CD45RO+) T cells sorted from blood. These receptor sequences come from a woman between 18 and 29 years old in good health.

This clonotype came up many times. V gene TRBV5-1 combines with J gene TRBJ2-7; 8 nucleotides agree with TRBD1. CDR1 is SGHRS, CDR2 YFSETQ, per germline. This CDR3 region has 14 residues. J gave up 5 bases and V 2 bases, and 6 bases lay outside the gene matches. The CDR3 nucleotides are TGCGCCAGCAGCTTTCAGGGGGCGAAGGACGAGCAGTACTTC. It specifies CASSFQGAKDEQYF. Filled out from reference TRBV5-1 and TRBJ2-7, the complete variable domain reads KAGVTQTPRYLIKTRGQQVTLSCSPISGHRSVSWYQQTPGQGLQFLFEYFSETQRNKGNFPGRFSGRQFSNSRSEMNVSTLELGDSALYLCASSFQGAKDEQYFGPGTRLTVT.

The chain combines TRBV3-1 with TRBJ2-1; possible D gene TRBD2, 5 bases. CDR3 length: 13 residues. In germline, CDR1 is LGHDT, CDR2 YNNKEL (reference sequence). V shed 2 bases and J shed 8 bases, with 10 bases lying between them. CDR3 amino acids: CASSQLARDEQFF. The CDR3 DNA follows: TGTGCCAGCAGCCAACTAGCCCGCGATGAGCAGTTCTTC.

This clonotype was counted ten times or more. J is TRBJ1-1 and V is TRBV4-1; D is unresolved. The CDR3 consists of 13 residues. The V end was cut by 1 base, the J end by 1 base, with 4 bases between. Germline CDR1 and CDR2: MGHRA and YSYEKL. The chain's CDR3 is CASSQGWNTEAFF. As DNA, the CDR3 is TGCGCCAGCAGCCAAGGTTGGAACACTGAAGCTTTCTTT.

This clonotype was counted at least ten times. This rearrangement joins TRBV2 to TRBJ1-5; TRBD1 aligns across 10 bases. Germline CDR1 is SNHLY and CDR2 is FYNNEI. The CDR3 is made up of 15 amino acids. Losses at the gene ends were 10 bases for V and 3 bases for J; bases not matched to a gene: 9. The DNA for the CDR3 is TGTGCCACCACCCAGACAGGGGGCAACAATCAGCCCCAGCATTTT. Protein sequence: CATTQTGGNNQPQHF.

In this sample, this clonotype turned up many times. The chain employs TRBV9 and TRBJ2-3, with TRBD2 matching over 11 bases. V lost 2 bases to trimming and J lost 0 bases; unmatched junction nucleotides: 5. The CDR3 covers 17 residues. The V gene's germline CDR1 is SGDLS and CDR2 YYNGEE. CDR3 region: CASSVLGLADSTDTQYF. The CDR3 region has the DNA TGTGCCAGCAGCGTCCTGGGACTAGCGGATAGCACAGATACGCAGTATTTT.

The rearrangement links TRBV9 to TRBJ2-2; D gene uncertain. This CDR3 comprises 13 residues. V was shortened by 4 bases and J by 8 bases, with 12 bases between the two germline ends. Germline assignment: CDR1 SGDLS and CDR2 YYNGEE. CDR3: CASSPRPTGELFF. The DNA for the CDR3 is TGTGCCAGCAGCCCAAGACCGACAGGGGAGCTGTTTTTT.

As for this clonotype: An end of the junction does not agree with germline; a read error may underlie this. The V gene is TRBV4-2, the J gene TRBJ2-1; 12 bases fit TRBD2. Germline loops: CDR1 LGHNA, CDR2 YNFKEQ. The CDR3 runs 17 residues. The CDR3 DNA reads as TGTGCCATCAGCCCTACGCTAGCGGGAGGGACCTACAATGAGCAGTTCTTC. It translates to CAISPTLAGGTYNEQFF.